Listed here are 24 T cell receptor beta chains from one sample, sequenced in a study of monozygotic twins with inflammatory bowel disease. TCRdb reanalyzed the 5' RACE reads and collapses them to one entry per CDR3 protein, without DNA. The sample table includes under 200,000 distinct CDR3 sequences. Sequenced material: blood. The receptors were gathered from a human donor with ulcerative colitis or Crohn's disease, or a healthy co-twin of an affected twin (not recorded which).

The chain employs TRBV24-1 and TRBJ1-1; the TRBD1 assignment by TCRdb is unverifiable without DNA. CDR1 and CDR2 from the germline V gene are KGHDR and SFDVKD. CDR3 length: 13 residues. The CDR3 region is CATSDPGQFEAFF.

The chain links TRBV11-3 to TRBJ2-2. This CDR3 comprises 12 residues. The germline V gene has CDR1 SGHNT and CDR2 YENEEA. CDR3 region: CASKGSTGELFF.

The chain is built from TRBV20-1 and TRBJ2-3; TCRdb designates TRBD2, a call that cannot be tested without DNA. The CDR3 extends over 15 amino acids. Germline CDR1 DFQATT, CDR2 SNEGSKA (reference sequence). The CDR3 sequence is CSARTTSGSMDTQYF.

The chain recombines TRBV6-6 with TRBJ2-2. The germline V gene encodes CDR1 MNHNY and CDR2 SVGAGI (reference sequence). The CDR3 is 12 amino acids. CDR3 region: CASIVGTGELFF.

CDR3 region: CAWSVGGRETQYF. The J gene is TRBJ2-5, the V gene TRBV30; TCRdb's D call of TRBD2 is untestable without DNA. This CDR3 is 13 amino acids long. Germline loops: CDR1 GTSNPN, CDR2 SVGIG (reference sequence).

The rearrangement uses TRBV12-3 or TRBV12-4 and TRBJ2-1; with no DNA, the TCRdb D assignment of TRBD2 cannot be verified. CDR3 length: 13 amino acids. This CDR3 reads CASSFLVLPEQFF.

The chain carries TRBV3-1 and TRBJ1-6. This CDR3 contains 13 residues. Germline V gene data show CDR1 as LGHDT and CDR2 as YNNKEL (reference sequence). CDR3 in amino acids: CASSPSRNSPLHF.

The chain uses TRBV27 and TRBJ2-5; the D gene TCRdb calls, TRBD1, cannot be checked with no DNA. The CDR3 spans 15 residues. Germline lookup yields CDR1 MNHEY and CDR2 SMNVEV (reference sequence). The CDR3 sequence: CASSLVGDSQETQYF.

The V and J genes are TRBV2 and TRBJ2-4; TCRdb gives TRBD1 as the D gene, but with no DNA this cannot be confirmed. The CDR3 runs 12 residues. The germline V gene encodes CDR1 SNHLY and CDR2 FYNNEI. The CDR3 sequence is CASRLTGAIQYF.

The V gene is TRBV5-1, the J gene TRBJ1-6. The CDR3 consists of 15 residues. Germline V gives CDR1 SGHRS, CDR2 YFSETQ. The CDR3 loop is CASSLTRGDYSPLHF.

The chain couples TRBV28 to TRBJ1-4; the D gene TCRdb calls, TRBD1, cannot be checked with no DNA. From germline, CDR1 is MDHEN and CDR2 SYDVKM. The CDR3 extends over 16 amino acids. CDR3 amino acids: CASSSPAGEVNEKLFF. The full variable domain, with the rest looked up from reference TRBV28 and TRBJ1-4, is DVKVTQSSRYLVKRTGEKVFLECVQDMDHENMFWYRQDPGLGLRLIYFSYDVKMKEKGDIPEGYSVSREKKERFSLILESASTNQTSMYLCASSSPAGEVNEKLFFGSGTQLSVL.

V and J are TRBV20-1 and TRBJ2-4. Looked up from germline, CDR1 is DFQATT and CDR2 is SNEGSKA (reference sequence). This CDR3 comprises 16 residues. This CDR3 is CSARDIRDLAKNIQYF.

This chain joins TRBV10-3 and TRBJ2-7; the TCRdb call, TRBD1, lacks DNA for checking. CDR1 ENHRY and CDR2 SYGVKD come from the germline V gene. The CDR3 covers 13 residues. The CDR3 protein is CAISEYRVYEQYF.

This chain connects TRBV6-2 or TRBV6-3 to TRBJ2-1. The CDR3 is 16 amino acids. Germline CDR1 and CDR2: MNHEY and SVGEGT. CDR3: CASSAWGGLRSNEQFF.

This rearrangement joins TRBV7-8 to TRBJ2-1; there is no DNA to check the TCRdb D call of TRBD2. The CDR3 is 16 amino acids. CDR1 SGHVS and CDR2 FQNEAQ come from the germline V gene. CDR3 region: CASSSKVPSGVNEQFF.

The genes are TRBV4-2 and TRBJ2-1; lacking DNA, the TRBD2 call made by TCRdb goes unchecked. The CDR3 spans 21 residues. The germline V gene has CDR1 LGHNA and CDR2 YNFKEQ. This CDR3 reads CASSPQSGSRVGGRSGDEQFF.

The genes are TRBV5-1 and TRBJ2-3. Germline CDR1 is SGHRS and CDR2 is YFSETQ. The CDR3 spans 12 residues. CDR3 residues: CASSAYTDTQYF.

This chain joins TRBV20-1 and TRBJ1-1. Germline V gene sequence: CDR1 DFQATT, CDR2 SNEGSKA (reference sequence). This CDR3 is built from 14 residues. The CDR3 here is CSARNWGMNTEAFF.

This rearrangement joins TRBV27 to TRBJ1-1; TCRdb calls TRBD1, which cannot be checked without DNA. In germline, CDR1 is MNHEY, CDR2 SMNVEV (reference sequence). The CDR3 covers 14 residues. CDR3 in amino acids: CASSADRVNTEAFF.

J is TRBJ2-7 and V is TRBV6-5. In germline, CDR1 is MNHEY, CDR2 SVGAGI. This CDR3 spans 12 amino acids. CDR3 protein: CASSSHPYEQYF.

The chain joins TRBV5-1 to TRBJ2-7. CDR1 and CDR2 from the germline V gene are SGHRS and YFSETQ. This CDR3 comprises 15 residues. CDR3 sequence reads: CASSFSTHQDSEQYF.

The chain recombines TRBV5-1 with TRBJ2-7. The CDR3 is made up of 12 amino acids. Germline values: CDR1 SGHRS, CDR2 YFSETQ. This CDR3 reads CASSPTTYEQYF.

This sequence joins TRBV20-1 and TRBJ2-1; without DNA, the TCRdb call of TRBD2 cannot be checked. Germline-derived CDR1 and CDR2 are DFQATT and SNEGSKA (reference sequence). The CDR3 extends over 14 amino acids. CDR3 loop: CRGTSGRKPNEQFF.

The J gene is TRBJ2-5, the V gene TRBV28; TCRdb's D call of TRBD1 is untestable without DNA. The CDR3 has 15 amino acids. Germline loops: CDR1 MDHEN, CDR2 SYDVKM. This CDR3 is CASSYRRTGGKTQYF.